The 29 T cell receptor beta chains given below trace back to one sample, sequenced in a study of CD8 T cells in ankylosing spondylitis. In TCRdb, the 5' RACE reads were re-called with MiXCR into one record per CDR3 protein. Of roughly 130,000 distinct CDR3 sequences in the sample, roughly an eighth were seen once. Input material: blood, either unsorted or a sorted T cell fraction (not recorded which). The source is a female donor with ankylosing spondylitis or in good health (not recorded which).

This clonotype was seen ten or more times. The V call is TRBV10-3, the J call TRBJ2-7; D unclear. The length of the CDR3 is 11 residues. V lost 0 bases, J lost 10 bases, and 7 bases lay in between. Germline V gene data show CDR1 as ENHRY and CDR2 as SYGVKD. CDR3: CAISESGFQYF. The CDR3 DNA sequence: TGTGCCATCAGTGAGTCCGGTTTCCAGTACTTC.

The chain links TRBV5-1 to TRBJ2-1; D may be TRBD2 (5 bases). Trimming took off 4 bases at V and 2 bases at J, with 10 bases between the two ends. Per the germline V gene, CDR1 is SGHRS and CDR2 is YFSETQ. The CDR3 is 14 amino acids. CDR3 sequence reads: CASSADLTYNEQFF. The CDR3 region has the DNA TGCGCCAGCAGCGCGGACTTGACCTACAATGAGCAGTTCTTC.

This clonotype was counted only a few times. The V gene is TRBV3-1, the J gene TRBJ2-5; D is uncertain. In germline, CDR1 is LGHDT, CDR2 YNNKEL (reference sequence). The CDR3 loop spans 15 amino acids. Trimming stripped 5 bases from V and 3 bases from J, with 16 bases between. CDR3 sequence reads: CASSFNIRSEETQYF. The CDR3 nucleotides read TGTGCCAGCAGCTTCAACATCCGCAGTGAAGAGACCCAGTACTTC.

Concerning this clonotype: With a much larger clone just one base away, this may be a read error. The J gene is TRBJ1-4, the V gene TRBV20-1; weak D call: TRBD1 (6 bases). The CDR3 covers 14 residues. Germline V gene sequence: CDR1 DFQATT, CDR2 SNEGSKA (reference sequence). The CDR3 spells CSAKGGSPNGKLFF. CDR3 in DNA: TGCAGTGCTAAGGGGGGCAGTCCTAATGGAAAACTGTTTTTT.

Regarding this clonotype: A read error is possible here, since a much larger clone lies one base away. The chain combines TRBV29-1 with TRBJ2-6; TRBD2 is a possible D gene (5 bases). V was cut by 5 bases and J by 5 bases, with 31 bases left in between. CDR3 length equals 20 residues. Looked up from germline, CDR1 is SQVTM and CDR2 is ANQGSEA. In nucleotides, the CDR3 is TGCAGCGTTCCTAAGGTCAGCGGAAAAAAGATGGAGACACGGGCCAACGTCCTGACTTTC. Its translation: CSVPKVSGKKMETRANVLTF.

This chain uses TRBV7-9 with TRBJ2-1, with 11 bases identical to TRBD2. CDR3 length: 16 residues. The ends lost 0 bases at V and 8 bases at J; junction bases unmatched: 6. From germline, CDR1 is SEHNR and CDR2 FQNEAQ (reference sequence). Here the CDR3 reads CASSLAVAGGFHEQFF. As DNA, the CDR3 is TGTGCCAGCAGCTTAGCTGTAGCGGGAGGGTTTCATGAGCAGTTCTTC.

This sequence joins TRBV14 and TRBJ2-3; the match to TRBD2 covers 9 bases. Per germline, CDR1 SGHDN and CDR2 FVKESK. The V and J ends lost 1 base and 3 bases, in that order; junction bases with no gene match: 8. There are 17 residues in the CDR3. CDR3 sequence reads: CASSQVASGVWTDTQYF. CDR3 DNA sequence: TGTGCCAGCAGCCAAGTTGCTAGCGGGGTTTGGACAGATACGCAGTATTTT. The complete variable domain, with remaining parts taken from reference TRBV14 and TRBJ2-3, reads EAGVTQFPSHSVIEKGQTVTLRCDPISGHDNLYWYRRVMGKEIKFLLHFVKESKQDESGMPNNRFLAERTGGTYSTLKVQPAELEDSGVYFCASSQVASGVWTDTQYFGPGTRLTVL.

The chain links TRBV3-1 to TRBJ1-5; D is unclear. Germline-derived CDR1 and CDR2 are LGHDT and YNNKEL (reference sequence). V was clipped by 0 bases and J by 4 bases, with 10 bases between them. This CDR3 has 15 amino acids. In DNA form, the CDR3 reads TGTGCCAGCAGCCAAGAGGGTTACAATAATCAGCCCCAGCATTTT. As protein: CASSQEGYNNQPQHF.

This clonotype appeared a few times. This CDR3 reads CASSFAGTETQYF. CDR3 coding DNA: TGTGCCAGCAGCTTCGCGGGGACCGAGACCCAGTACTTC. The chain has TRBV7-6 and TRBJ2-5; tentatively, D is TRBD2 (6 bases). The CDR3 is 13 residues long. The germline gives CDR1 SGHVS, CDR2 FNYEAQ. Trimming left V 3 bases short and J 5 bases short, with 10 bases between.

In its sample, this clonotype was seen many times. This rearrangement joins TRBV5-1 to TRBJ1-4, with D uncertain. This CDR3 has 16 amino acids. The germline CDR1 and CDR2 sequences are SGHRS and YFSETQ. V lost 4 bases to trimming and J lost 2 bases, with 15 bases between them. As DNA, the CDR3 is TGCGCCAGCAGCCCGCTCCGGGAATCTACTAATGAAAAACTGTTTTTT. It translates to CASSPLRESTNEKLFF.

There are a few counts of this clonotype. The chain couples TRBV5-1 to TRBJ1-4; TRBD1 aligns across 7 bases. Germline V gene data show CDR1 as SGHRS and CDR2 as YFSETQ. This CDR3 contains 13 residues. Germline trimming cut 4 bases from V and 8 bases from J; bases unmatched to any gene: 5. The chain's CDR3 is CASSLDRVEKLFF. In DNA form, the CDR3 reads TGCGCCAGCAGCCTCGACAGGGTGGAAAAACTGTTTTTT.

The chain is built from TRBV29-1 and TRBJ2-5; maybe TRBD1 (5 bases). The germline V and J ends were trimmed by 5 bases and 5 bases, with 9 bases remaining between them. The CDR3 covers 11 residues. Germline V gene data show CDR1 as SQVTM and CDR2 as ANQGSEA. CDR3 region: CSVKGFETQYF. The CDR3 DNA is TGCAGCGTTAAGGGGTTTGAGACCCAGTACTTC.

This clonotype was observed a few times. The genes are TRBV15 and TRBJ2-4; no clear D gene. The CDR3 is made up of 15 amino acids. Germline V gene data show CDR1 as LNHNV and CDR2 as YYDKDF (reference sequence). V gave up 0 bases and J gave up 8 bases, with 14 bases separating them. CDR3 protein: CATSRDMSFWDIQYF. In DNA, the CDR3 is TGTGCCACCAGCAGAGATATGAGTTTTTGGGACATTCAGTACTTC.

This clonotype was found a few times. The chain employs TRBV5-4 and TRBJ1-1, with a weak D call TRBD1 (6 bases). V lost 4 bases to trimming and J lost 3 bases, with 16 bases between them. From germline, CDR1 is SGHNT and CDR2 YYREEE (reference sequence). CDR3 size: 15 residues. The CDR3 sequence: CASSPEQGHYTEAFF. CDR3 DNA: TGTGCCAGCAGCCCCGAACAGGGACATTACACTGAAGCTTTCTTT.

J is TRBJ1-1 and V is TRBV2; 7 bases are shared with TRBD1. Germline CDR1 and CDR2: SNHLY and FYNNEI. Trimming took 5 bases from V and 4 from J; bases not matched to a gene: 4. CDR3 length: 13 amino acids. This CDR3 is CASSLTGVTEAFF. The CDR3 DNA reads as TGTGCCAGCAGTCTCACAGGGGTCACTGAAGCTTTCTTT. Full variable domain (rest looked up from reference TRBV2 and TRBJ1-1): EPEVTQTPSHQVTQMGQEVILRCVPISNHLYFYWYRQILGQKVEFLVSFYNNEISEKSEIFDDQFSVERPDGSNFTLKIRSTKLEDSAMYFCASSLTGVTEAFFGQGTRLTVV.

This clonotype was seen a few times. The chain couples TRBV9 to TRBJ2-1, with TRBD2 as a possible D gene (6 bases). CDR3 size: 15 residues. V lost 3 bases and J 0 bases, leaving 10 bases between the germline ends. Germline V gives CDR1 SGDLS, CDR2 YYNGEE. The CDR3 nucleotides are TGTGCCAGCAGCGCCAGGAGGGTCTCCTACAATGAGCAGTTCTTC. Translated, it gives CASSARRVSYNEQFF.

This clonotype has a count of ten or more. This sequence joins TRBV12-3 or TRBV12-4 and TRBJ1-5; tentative D call: TRBD1 (5 bases). The CDR3 has 16 residues. V lost 3 bases and J lost 0, with 12 bases in between. The CDR3 sequence is CASSLGGTYSNQPQHF. The CDR3 DNA sequence: TGTGCCAGCAGTTTGGGGGGGACCTATAGCAATCAGCCCCAGCATTTT.

This clonotype has a count of ten or more. The V and J genes are TRBV5-6 and TRBJ1-2, with D perhaps TRBD1 (5 bases). The length of the CDR3 is 15 residues. Germline CDR1 SGHDT, CDR2 YYEEEE. Trimming pared 4 bases from V and 4 bases from J, leaving 17 bases between. CDR3 sequence reads: CASSGAGQASYGYTF. As DNA, the CDR3 is TGTGCCAGCAGCGGCGCCGGACAAGCTAGCTATGGCTACACCTTC.

This clonotype was found many times. The chain is built from TRBV5-1 and TRBJ2-5; tentatively, D is TRBD1 (6 bases). The V gene's germline CDR1 is SGHRS and CDR2 YFSETQ. CDR3 length: 15 residues. V was cut by 1 base and J by 3 bases, with 13 bases left in between. DNA for the CDR3: TGCGCCAGCAGCTTGATGGGACAACGAAAAGAGACCCAGTACTTC. It translates to CASSLMGQRKETQYF. The variable domain in full, with the rest retrieved from reference TRBV5-1 and TRBJ2-5, is KAGVTQTPRYLIKTRGQQVTLSCSPISGHRSVSWYQQTPGQGLQFLFEYFSETQRNKGNFPGRFSGRQFSNSRSEMNVSTLELGDSALYLCASSLMGQRKETQYFGPGTRLLVL.

This clonotype was seen repeatedly, ten times or more. J is TRBJ2-2 and V is TRBV20-1; no reliable D call. Trimming pared 3 bases from V and 0 bases from J, leaving 14 bases between. The CDR3 runs 16 residues. Germline V gene lookup returns CDR1 DFQATT and CDR2 SNEGSKA (reference sequence). This CDR3 is CSASPPATSNTGELFF. DNA of the CDR3: TGCAGTGCTAGTCCACCTGCCACCTCGAACACCGGGGAGCTGTTTTTT.

This clonotype was picked up many times. V is TRBV5-1 and J is TRBJ2-3, with a weak D call TRBD1 (6 bases). Trimming took off 3 bases at V and 3 bases at J, with 11 bases between the two ends. This CDR3 has 14 residues. CDR1 SGHRS and CDR2 YFSETQ come from the germline V gene. CDR3 amino acids: CASSWGQGTDTQYF. As DNA, the CDR3 is TGCGCCAGCAGCTGGGGACAAGGTACAGATACGCAGTATTTT.

There are many counts of this clonotype. The rearrangement links TRBV5-6 to TRBJ2-7, with D possibly being TRBD2 (6 bases). The CDR3 contains 13 residues. Trimming took off 0 bases at V and 6 bases at J, with 10 bases between the two ends. Germline-derived CDR1 and CDR2 are SGHDT and YYEEEE. The CDR3 DNA reads TGTGCCAGCAGCTTGGTGGTCGGGGGCGAGCAGTACTTC. Amino acid sequence: CASSLVVGGEQYF.

The chain is built from TRBV4-1 and TRBJ2-7; 7 bases agree with TRBD2. CDR1 is MGHRA and CDR2 is YSYEKL in the germline V gene. With 0 bases clipped from V and 0 bases from J, the junction kept 14 bases outside the gene matches. This CDR3 spans 19 amino acids. CDR3 sequence (DNA): TGCGCCAGCAGCCAAGATGGGGGGGGAACGACAACGAGCTCCTACGAGCAGTACTTC. Residues: CASSQDGGGTTTSSYEQYF.

This clonotype was observed a few times. This chain uses TRBV12-5 with TRBJ1-4; D unclear. This CDR3 spans 17 amino acids. Trimming left V 6 bases short and J 2 bases short, with 19 bases between. The germline V gene has CDR1 LGHNT and CDR2 FRNRAP. CDR3: CASGPWYVGYTNEKLFF. In DNA, the CDR3 is TGTGCTAGTGGCCCTTGGTACGTCGGGTACACTAATGAAAAACTGTTTTTT.

In its sample, this clonotype was seen many times. The rearrangement links TRBV4-1 to TRBJ2-1; D perhaps matches TRBD2 (6 bases). The V end lost 4 bases, the J end lost 5 bases, and 18 bases lay between the germline ends. The CDR3 contains 16 residues. The V gene's germline CDR1 is MGHRA and CDR2 YSYEKL. The CDR3 here is CASSPQRAGFDNEQFF. Written as DNA, the CDR3 is TGCGCCAGCAGCCCTCAACGGGCGGGATTCGACAATGAGCAGTTCTTC.

This clonotype occurred a few times. The J gene is TRBJ2-7, the V gene TRBV28; TRBD1 aligns across 8 bases. V lost 5 bases and J lost 3; bases outside the gene matches: 9. CDR3 length: 15 amino acids. Germline CDR1 and CDR2: MDHEN and SYDVKM. For the CDR3, the DNA is TGTGCCAGCAGTCCTCTAGGACAGGGTGTCTACGAGCAGTACTTC. It encodes CASSPLGQGVYEQYF.

This clonotype was counted many times. V and J are TRBV20-1 and TRBJ2-2; the match to TRBD2 covers 7 bases. CDR3 length equals 16 residues. Germline-derived CDR1 and CDR2 are DFQATT and SNEGSKA (reference sequence). J gave up 3 bases and V 0 bases, and 7 bases lay outside the gene matches. CDR3 DNA: TGCAGTGCTAGAGATGCGTTAGCGGGTTACACCGGGGAGCTGTTTTTT. Translated, it gives CSARDALAGYTGELFF.

The J gene is TRBJ2-1, the V gene TRBV18; D tentatively fits TRBD1 or TRBD2 (5 bases each). CDR3 size: 16 residues. From germline, CDR1 is KGHSH and CDR2 LQKENI. V was shortened by 3 bases and J by 7 bases, with 19 bases between the two germline ends. For the CDR3, the DNA is TGTGCCAGCTCACCTAGACCGGGACGGTCCCTGAATGAGCAGTTCTTC. Translating it yields CASSPRPGRSLNEQFF.

The chain uses TRBV5-1 and TRBJ2-2; 7 nucleotides match TRBD2. Germline V CDR1 and CDR2: SGHRS, YFSETQ. CDR3 length equals 17 residues. The ends lost 4 bases at V and 6 bases at J; junction bases unmatched: 15. CDR3: CASSPYLAASRSGELFF. CDR3 sequence (DNA): TGCGCCAGCAGCCCGTACCTAGCGGCCTCTAGGTCCGGGGAGCTGTTTTTT.